A selection of T cell receptor beta chains follows, all from one sample in a study of shared clonotypes between healthy human individuals. Repertoires were generated with immunoSEQ multiplex PCR, while TCRdb's copy carries only in-frame clones and drops some. Here the sample spans around 500,000 clones, roughly three quarters being singletons. The sample comprised PBMCs. All receptors derive from a woman between 35 and 50 years old in good health. Some clones in this sample may be carry-over from other donors' samples. Both conserved end residues are part of each CDR3. The D gene is left open where the match is weak. Rows give clone size only sometimes, using once, few, many, or a class for an expanded clone.

d_gene: TRBD2
abundance: NA
j_gene: TRBJ2-1
v_gene: TRBV18
CDR3aa: CASSPTAGTSGINEQFF
CDR3nt: TGTGCCAGCTCACCAACAGCCGGGACTAGCGGGATTAATGAGCAGTTCTTC

d_gene: NA
abundance: NA
j_gene: TRBJ2-7
v_gene: TRBV5-1
CDR3aa: CASSPTTGSYEQYF
CDR3nt: TGCGCCAGCAGCCCGACGACAGGCTCCTACGAGCAGTACTTC

d_gene: TRBD2
abundance: NA
j_gene: TRBJ2-1
v_gene: TRBV18
CDR3aa: CASSSGSGRGGNEQFF
CDR3nt: TGTGCCAGCTCATCAGGGAGCGGGAGAGGTGGCAATGAGCAGTTCTTC

d_gene: NA
abundance: many
j_gene: TRBJ2-2
v_gene: TRBV6-1
CDR3aa: CASGGGSYAGELFF
CDR3nt: TGTGCCAGCGGCGGCGGTTCGTACGCCGGGGAGCTGTTTTTT

d_gene: TRBD2
abundance: NA
j_gene: TRBJ2-1
v_gene: TRBV27
CDR3aa: CASSLGGAGRNEQFF
CDR3nt: TGTGCCAGCAGTCTCGGGGGGGCGGGACGGAATGAGCAGTTCTTC

d_gene: TRBD1
abundance: NA
j_gene: TRBJ2-7
v_gene: TRBV30
CDR3aa: CAWSRGQLYEQYF
CDR3nt: TGTGCCTGGAGTAGGGGACAGCTCTACGAGCAGTACTTC

d_gene: NA
abundance: NA
j_gene: TRBJ2-1
v_gene: TRBV6-4
CDR3aa: CASSDSPSDEQFF
CDR3nt: TGTGCCAGCAGTGACTCTCCTAGTGATGAGCAGTTCTTC

d_gene: TRBD2
abundance: many
j_gene: TRBJ2-1
v_gene: TRBV7-2
CDR3aa: CASSLWATSGSSYNEQFF
CDR3nt: TGTGCCAGCAGCTTATGGGCCACTAGCGGGAGCTCCTACAATGAGCAGTTCTTC

d_gene: NA
abundance: NA
j_gene: TRBJ1-1
v_gene: TRBV5-1
CDR3aa: CASSERGPESSEAFF
CDR3nt: TGCGCCAGCAGCGAGCGCGGTCCGGAGTCGTCTGAAGCTTTCTTT

d_gene: TRBD2
abundance: NA
j_gene: TRBJ2-3
v_gene: TRBV11-2
CDR3aa: CASTGRDTQYF
CDR3nt: TGTGCCAGCACCGGGAGGGATACGCAGTATTTT

d_gene: NA
abundance: NA
j_gene: TRBJ1-2
v_gene: TRBV15
CDR3aa: CATSRDRGYGYTF
CDR3nt: TGTGCCACCAGCAGAGATCGGGGCTATGGCTACACCTTC

d_gene: NA
abundance: NA
j_gene: TRBJ1-5
v_gene: TRBV28
CDR3aa: CASRGSNSNQPQHF
CDR3nt: TGTGCCAGCAGGGGATCGAATAGCAATCAGCCCCAGCATTTT

d_gene: TRBD2
abundance: NA
j_gene: TRBJ2-1
v_gene: TRBV7-6
CDR3aa: CASSPPLAGGGEQFF
CDR3nt: TGTGCCAGCAGCCCGCCCCTCGCGGGAGGTGGTGAGCAGTTCTTC

d_gene: NA
abundance: NA
j_gene: TRBJ2-7
v_gene: TRBV7-8
CDR3aa: CASSPTGVGGYEQYF
CDR3nt: TGTGCCAGCAGCCCTACGGGAGTAGGGGGGTACGAGCAGTACTTC